These 3 T cell receptor beta chains originate from one sample sequenced in a study of vaccination effects on CD4 cells after COVID-19. Under the ViraFEST assay, PBMC were stimulated with viral peptide pools so that antigen-specific CD4+ T cells expanded. Sequencing was performed afterwards. The culture ran for 10 days, and then CD4+ T cells were isolated. It was between March and December 2020 that the person had a SARS-CoV-2 infection confirmed by PCR. Profiled with immunoSEQ multiplex PCR; TCRdb holds only in-frame clones, not every one. This table holds under 25,000 clones, 70% to 75% found once. No antigen has been assigned to these receptors. The sample was CD4+ T cells from PBMCs cultured with SARS-CoV-2 spike peptides, taken before COVID-19 vaccination. Every receptor here comes from a human donor who had a prior SARS-CoV-2 infection.

In its sample, this clone was seen a few times. The gene calls are TRBV2 and TRBJ2-5; 9 bases match TRBD2. V lost 10 bases and J lost 5; bases outside the gene matches: 14. CDR1 and CDR2 (germline): SNHLY, FYNNEI. The CDR3 covers 15 residues. The DNA of the CDR3 is TGTGCCACCAAAAGACAGGGACTAGCTTATGAGACCCAGTACTTC. This encodes CATKRQGLAYETQYF.

CDR3 DNA: TGTGCCAGCAGCTGGACTAGCGGGGGGGCCGGAGAGCAGTTCTTC. Residues: CASSWTSGGAGEQFF. The chain joins TRBV5-4 to TRBJ2-1; TRBD2 matches 15 bases. Germline V lookup: CDR1 SGHNT, CDR2 YYREEE (reference sequence). The CDR3 contains 15 residues. With V trimmed by 3 bases and J by 10 bases, 5 bases remained unmatched.

This chain joins TRBV2 and TRBJ2-7; D possibly matches TRBD1 or TRBD2 (5 bases each). This CDR3 has 13 amino acids. Trimming took 8 bases from V and 2 from J, leaving 13 bases between them. Germline V gives CDR1 SNHLY, CDR2 FYNNEI. CDR3 amino acids: CASGGPPTYEQYF. The CDR3 DNA sequence: TGTGCCAGCGGGGGACCACCAACCTACGAGCAGTACTTC.